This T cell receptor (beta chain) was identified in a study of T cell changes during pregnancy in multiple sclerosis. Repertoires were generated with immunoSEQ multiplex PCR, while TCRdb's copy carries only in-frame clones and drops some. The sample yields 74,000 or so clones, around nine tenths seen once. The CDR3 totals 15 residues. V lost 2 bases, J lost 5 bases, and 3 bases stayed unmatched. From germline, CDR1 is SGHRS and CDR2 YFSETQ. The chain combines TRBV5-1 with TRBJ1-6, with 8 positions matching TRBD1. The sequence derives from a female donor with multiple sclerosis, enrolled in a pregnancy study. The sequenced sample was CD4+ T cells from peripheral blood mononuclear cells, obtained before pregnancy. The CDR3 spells CASSLRTGNNSPLHF. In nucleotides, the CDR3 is TGCGCCAGCAGCTTACGGACAGGGAATAATTCACCCCTCCACTTT.